The next 30 T cell receptor beta chains were all read from a single sample in a study of cytotoxic CD8 clonotypes in ibrutinib-treated CLL. Sequencing used immunoSEQ multiplex PCR; TCRdb keeps in-frame clones, though not all of them. The sample consists of approximately 350,000 clones, roughly 71% of them appearing once. This material consisted of PBMCs, taken after 36 months of ibrutinib treatment. Source of these receptors: a human donor with chronic lymphocytic leukemia.

The rearrangement uses TRBV7-6 and TRBJ2-7, with 8 bases matching TRBD1. The junction had 3 bases not matched to a gene; V was cut back by 2 bases and J by 0 bases. The CDR3 is 15 residues long. Germline loops: CDR1 SGHVS, CDR2 FNYEAQ. As DNA, the CDR3 is TGTGCCAGCAGCTTACGGACAGGGAGCTCCTACGAGCAGTACTTC. It codes for CASSLRTGSSYEQYF.

Comments on this clone: This specimen includes other DNA sequences encoding the same CDR3. This chain links TRBV18 with TRBJ2-3; a weak D match, TRBD2 (5 bases). V dropped 3 bases and J dropped 0 bases, with 7 bases sitting between them. In germline, CDR1 is KGHSH, CDR2 LQKENI. CDR3 size: 14 residues. CDR3 region: CASSPSGSTDTQYF. The CDR3 coding sequence is TGTGCCAGCTCACCCTCGGGAAGCACAGATACGCAGTATTTT.

The chain combines TRBV6-6 with TRBJ1-5; perhaps TRBD1 as D (5 bases). The germline gives CDR1 MNHNY, CDR2 SVGAGI (reference sequence). Trimming took 2 bases from V and 6 from J, leaving 14 bases between them. The CDR3 is 15 residues long. The CDR3: CASSYRGQASQPQHF. CDR3 sequence (DNA): TGTGCCAGCAGTTACAGGGGCCAAGCGAGTCAGCCCCAGCATTTT.

The count of this clone is one. V gene TRBV9 combines with J gene TRBJ2-3, with 10 bases lining up with TRBD2. The CDR3 is 17 amino acids. Germline V lookup: CDR1 SGDLS, CDR2 YYNGEE. V dropped 4 bases and J dropped 4; count of bases not matched to a gene: 12. CDR3 residues: CASSPLPLAGVADTQYF. The CDR3 nucleotides are TGTGCCAGCAGCCCCCTCCCTCTAGCGGGAGTGGCAGATACGCAGTATTTT.

The chain uses TRBV4-3 and TRBJ2-4; 12 bases map to TRBD1. This CDR3 is built from 17 residues. CDR1 is LGHNA, CDR2 YSLEER, per germline. V was clipped by 0 bases and J by 11 bases; unmatched bases: 11. CDR3 nucleotides: TGCGCCAGCAGCCAAGACCCCGGGACAGGGGGCGCTTATGTTCAGTACTTC. Translation: CASSQDPGTGGAYVQYF.

The chain carries TRBV19 and TRBJ1-2, with TRBD1 matching over 8 bases. The CDR3 is 12 residues long. Trimming removed 3 bases from V and 8 bases from J; junction bases left unmatched: 2. Per the germline V gene, CDR1 is LNHDA and CDR2 is SQIVND (reference sequence). The CDR3 is CASSMSGGGYTF. For the CDR3, the DNA is TGTGCCAGTAGTATGTCAGGGGGCGGCTACACCTTC.

The chain carries TRBV4-1 and TRBJ2-1; TRBD2 matches at 13 bases. Germline V gives CDR1 MGHRA, CDR2 YSYEKL. The CDR3 runs 15 residues. J lost 9 bases, V lost 3 bases, and 5 bases had no gene match. The CDR3, as DNA: TGCGCCAGCAGCCAGCCGGGACTAGCGGGAATTGAGCAGTTCTTC. Amino acid sequence: CASSQPGLAGIEQFF.

The V call is TRBV19, the J call TRBJ1-6; D is unclear. V was pared by 3 bases and J by 0 bases, with 9 bases between. The germline gives CDR1 LNHDA, CDR2 SQIVND (reference sequence). The CDR3 is made up of 16 amino acids. This CDR3 reads CASSMDLGSYNSPLHF. CDR3 nucleotide sequence: TGTGCCAGTAGTATGGACTTAGGCTCCTATAATTCACCCCTCCACTTT. The full variable domain, in which reference TRBV19 and TRBJ1-6 provide the parts outside the CDR3, is DGGITQSPKYLFRKEGQNVTLSCEQNLNHDAMYWYRQDPGQGLRLIYYSQIVNDFQKGDIAEGYSVSREKKESFPLTVTSAQKNPTAFYLCASSMDLGSYNSPLHFGNGTRLTVT.

The chain joins TRBV28 to TRBJ2-3, with a possible D match to TRBD1 (6 bases). CDR1 is MDHEN, CDR2 SYDVKM, per germline. The CDR3 sequence is 16 residues long. Trimming shortened V by 7 bases and J by 4 bases, and 21 bases separated the two germline ends. CDR3: CASMRGFGLGADTQYF. CDR3 in DNA: TGTGCCAGCATGAGGGGGTTTGGCTTGGGCGCAGATACGCAGTATTTT. The full variable domain, in which reference TRBV28 and TRBJ2-3 provide the parts outside the CDR3, is DVKVTQSSRYLVKRTGEKVFLECVQDMDHENMFWYRQDPGLGLRLIYFSYDVKMKEKGDIPEGYSVSREKKERFSLILESASTNQTSMYLCASMRGFGLGADTQYFGPGTRLTVL.

The chain couples TRBV18 to TRBJ2-7; 10 nucleotides align to TRBD2. With V trimmed by 2 bases and J by 6 bases, 7 bases remained unmatched. The length of the CDR3 is 15 residues. The V gene's germline CDR1 is KGHSH and CDR2 LQKENI. The DNA for the CDR3 is TGTGCCAGCTCACCAAACCCGGGACTAGCGTTCGAGCAGTACTTC. The encoded protein is CASSPNPGLAFEQYF.

The chain couples TRBV7-6 to TRBJ2-7; D may correspond to TRBD1 or TRBD2 (5 bases each). The CDR3 is made up of 13 amino acids. Trimming shortened V by 2 bases and J by 6 bases, and 11 bases separated the two germline ends. Germline CDR1 reads SGHVS; CDR2 reads FNYEAQ. DNA of the CDR3: TGTGCCAGCAGCTTAAGCGTGGGGGTCGAGCAGTACTTC. Protein sequence: CASSLSVGVEQYF. The variable domain in full, with the rest retrieved from reference TRBV7-6 and TRBJ2-7, is GAGVSQSPRYKVTKRGQDVALRCDPISGHVSLYWYRQALGQGPEFLTYFNYEAQQDKSGLPNDRFSAERPEGSISTLTIQRTEQRDSAMYRCASSLSVGVEQYFGPGTRLTVT.

The chain couples TRBV5-1 to TRBJ2-3, with TRBD1 identical over 10 bases. V was pared by 0 bases and J by 10 bases, with 5 bases of the junction left unmatched. The CDR3 consists of 14 residues. Germline CDR1 reads SGHRS; CDR2 reads YFSETQ. This CDR3 is CASSLARTGGPQYF. CDR3 in DNA: TGCGCCAGCAGCTTGGCGAGGACAGGGGGTCCGCAGTATTTT.

This clone turned up a few times. The J gene is TRBJ2-4, the V gene TRBV19; no definite D call. V dropped 2 bases and J dropped 0 bases, with 11 bases sitting between them. This CDR3 region has 16 residues. CDR1 is LNHDA, CDR2 SQIVND, per germline (reference sequence). CDR3 loop: CASSIRESLAKNIQYF. Written as DNA, the CDR3 is TGTGCCAGTAGTATAAGGGAATCCTTAGCCAAAAACATTCAGTACTTC.

The chain combines TRBV20-1 with TRBJ2-7; TRBD2 might be the D (5 bases). Trimming shortened V by 6 bases and J by 6 bases, and 12 bases separated the two germline ends. The CDR3 runs 11 residues. Germline V lookup: CDR1 DFQATT, CDR2 SNEGSKA (reference sequence). As DNA, the CDR3 is TGCAGTGCGATTCCGGGGTTCGAGCAGTACTTC. As protein: CSAIPGFEQYF.

The chain recombines TRBV4-1 with TRBJ2-3; D gene ambiguous. The germline V gene encodes CDR1 MGHRA and CDR2 YSYEKL. V lost 1 base to trimming and J lost 0 bases, with 14 bases between them. The CDR3 contains 17 residues. In DNA, the CDR3 is TGCGCCAGCAGCCAAGCCCGAGGCCTGCGGAGCACAGATACGCAGTATTTT. Amino acids: CASSQARGLRSTDTQYF.

The gene calls are TRBV11-2 and TRBJ1-2; TRBD1 agrees at 8 bases. The CDR3 runs to 13 residues. CDR1 is SGHAT, CDR2 FQNNGV, per germline. The V and J ends lost 5 bases and 8 bases, in that order; junction bases with no gene match: 7. In DNA, the CDR3 is TGTGCCAGCAGCCCCCGCGGACAGGGCGGCTACACCTTC. It yields the protein CASSPRGQGGYTF. The complete variable domain, with remaining parts taken from reference TRBV11-2 and TRBJ1-2, reads EAGVAQSPRYKIIEKRQSVAFWCNPISGHATLYWYQQILGQGPKLLIQFQNNGVVDDSQLPKDRFSAERLKGVDSTLKIQPAKLEDSAVYLCASSPRGQGGYTFGSGTRLTVV.

The chain employs TRBV27 and TRBJ1-1, with D unresolved. CDR3 size: 14 residues. Trimming removed 5 bases from V and 4 bases from J, with 14 bases in between. Germline V lookup: CDR1 MNHEY, CDR2 SMNVEV (reference sequence). CDR3 loop: CASSPSGGGTEAFF. CDR3 DNA: TGTGCCAGCAGTCCCTCCGGTGGAGGCACTGAAGCTTTCTTT.

The chain uses TRBV2 and TRBJ1-1; D possibly corresponds to TRBD1 (6 bases). Germline V gene lookup returns CDR1 SNHLY and CDR2 FYNNEI. The CDR3 is 14 residues long. V lost 5 bases and J 6 bases, leaving 16 bases between the germline ends. The CDR3 DNA reads TGTGCCAGCAGTAGGCCCGTGCGGGGGCCTGAAGCTTTCTTT. Protein sequence: CASSRPVRGPEAFF.

This chain uses TRBV5-1 with TRBJ2-3, with TRBD1 matching 7 bases. V trimming: 0 bases; J trimming: 5 bases; junction bases outside the gene matches: 6. Germline V gives CDR1 SGHRS, CDR2 YFSETQ. This CDR3 comprises 15 residues. The chain's CDR3 is CASSLGTGGGDTQYF. The CDR3 DNA is TGCGCCAGCAGCTTGGGGACAGGTGGGGGAGATACGCAGTATTTT.

V is TRBV5-8 and J is TRBJ1-2; a possible D gene is TRBD1 (5 bases). V shed 0 bases and J shed 7 bases, with 13 bases lying between them. From germline, CDR1 is SGHTS and CDR2 YDEGEE. This CDR3 is 14 amino acids long. The CDR3 DNA is TGTGCCAGCAGCTTGGAGTGGGGGATCAGTGGCTACACCTTC. It is translated as CASSLEWGISGYTF.

The chain uses TRBV28 and TRBJ2-7; D call uncertain. The CDR3 has 13 amino acids. Trimming took 6 bases from V and 3 from J, leaving 12 bases between them. Germline assignment: CDR1 MDHEN and CDR2 SYDVKM. CDR3 residues: CASSPYVFYEQYF. In DNA, the CDR3 is TGTGCCAGCAGCCCATACGTCTTCTACGAGCAGTACTTC.

CDR3 in DNA: TGCGCCAGCAGTCCCTCTCCCAGGGTCTTTGAAGCTTTCTTT. Translating gives CASSPSPRVFEAFF. The rearrangement links TRBV5-1 to TRBJ1-1, with a tentative D call TRBD1 (5 bases). CDR3 size: 14 residues. Germline V gene lookup returns CDR1 SGHRS and CDR2 YFSETQ. Trimming cost V 5 bases and J 7 bases, with 18 bases left between them.

DNA of the CDR3: TGTGCCAGCAGTTACCCAGGGAACACTGAAGCTTTCTTT. Its protein product is CASSYPGNTEAFF. The rearrangement joins TRBV6-5 to TRBJ1-1; D is unclear. The V gene lost 2 bases and the J gene lost 1 base, with 5 bases spanning the gap. The germline V gene has CDR1 MNHEY and CDR2 SVGAGI. This CDR3 contains 13 residues.

This chain joins TRBV28 and TRBJ2-7; 8 nucleotides agree with TRBD1. The junction had 6 bases not matched to a gene; V was cut back by 5 bases and J by 3 bases. CDR3 length equals 14 residues. Looked up from germline, CDR1 is MDHEN and CDR2 is SYDVKM. The CDR3 sequence is CASSGTGYHYEQYF. For the CDR3, the DNA is TGTGCCAGCAGTGGGACAGGCTATCACTACGAGCAGTACTTC.

The rearrangement links TRBV11-2 to TRBJ2-7, with D possibly being TRBD1 (5 bases). Per the germline V gene, CDR1 is SGHAT and CDR2 is FQNNGV. The CDR3 has 12 residues. V was clipped by 2 bases and J by 7 bases, with 9 bases between them. Here the CDR3 reads CASSLNRNEQYF. The CDR3 bases are TGTGCCAGCAGCTTAAACAGGAATGAGCAGTACTTC.

The rearrangement links TRBV20-1 to TRBJ2-7; D is unclear. Looked up from germline, CDR1 is DFQATT and CDR2 is SNEGSKA (reference sequence). Trimming took off 3 bases at V and 3 bases at J, with 6 bases between the two ends. The length of the CDR3 is 11 residues. CDR3 nucleotide sequence: TGCAGTGCTAGTACCTTCTACGAGCAGTACTTC. Its protein is CSASTFYEQYF.

This chain links TRBV19 with TRBJ2-3; perhaps TRBD1 as D (5 bases). Trimming stripped 1 base from V and 4 bases from J, with 12 bases between. Germline lookup yields CDR1 LNHDA and CDR2 SQIVND (reference sequence). The CDR3 is 15 residues long. The CDR3 DNA follows: TGTGCCAGTAGTATAGGGACAATCAGCGCAGATACGCAGTATTTT. This sequence encodes CASSIGTISADTQYF.

This clone was counted only a few times. The chain combines TRBV4-1 with TRBJ1-5, with D hard to call. V lost 4 bases and J lost 9, with 22 bases in between. Germline lookup yields CDR1 MGHRA and CDR2 YSYEKL. The CDR3 extends over 16 amino acids. The CDR3 spells CASSRKTSVIQRPQHF. CDR3 nucleotides: TGCGCCAGCAGCCGAAAGACCTCGGTCATTCAGCGGCCCCAGCATTTT.

The chain uses TRBV4-1 and TRBJ2-1; 10 bases match TRBD1. The CDR3 runs to 16 residues. Trimming cost V 4 bases and J 5 bases; bases outside gene matches: 8. CDR1 is MGHRA and CDR2 is YSYEKL in the germline V gene. The DNA for the CDR3 is TGCGCCAGCAGCCGAAGACAGGGGGCTATGGACAATGAGCAGTTCTTC. It encodes CASSRRQGAMDNEQFF.

This rearrangement joins TRBV9 to TRBJ2-7; unclear D gene. The CDR3 covers 14 residues. Germline V lookup: CDR1 SGDLS, CDR2 YYNGEE. V was cut by 0 bases and J by 2 bases, with 9 bases left in between. This chain's CDR3 is CASSVAPGTYEQYF. Here the CDR3 DNA reads TGTGCCAGCAGCGTAGCTCCAGGAACCTACGAGCAGTACTTC.